Given below is one T cell receptor beta chain in context. The source of the sample is a study of blood T cell repertoires in COVID-19. Study summary: Samples taken during acute and convalescent COVID-19 were collected in the United States, Italy and Spain. T cells, B-cell-depleted T cells, or PBMCs supplied cDNA or gDNA.

Original handling: Estimation of nucleated cell counts was performed using reference gene primer amplification. Assay: immunoSEQ multiplex PCR; the TCRdb copy retains only in-frame clones and omits some. Clonal size and the V and J genes are those of that table, whereas D and trimming came from the DNA. In the table there are about 120,000 clones, roughly 80% of which are singletons. Between the trimmed V and J ends, which lost 2 bases and 2 bases, there was a span of 14 bases. CDR1 and CDR2 from the germline V gene are SGHTA and FQGTGA. The CDR3 totals 16 residues. This TCR was recovered from a man between 60 and 75 years old with acute or convalescent COVID-19. The sequenced material came from peripheral blood. The rearrangement links TRBV7-3 to TRBJ2-3, with D unresolved. The CDR3: CASSLGSRRLTDTQYF. CDR3 bases: TGTGCCAGCAGCTTAGGGTCCAGGCGTCTCACAGATACGCAGTATTTT.